The entry below gives a single T cell receptor beta chain sequence along with its context. The data derive from a study of T cell changes during pregnancy in multiple sclerosis. Sequencing used immunoSEQ multiplex PCR; TCRdb keeps in-frame clones, though not all of them. This table has about 53,000 clones, about 90% appearing once. This sample comprised CD4+ T cells from peripheral blood mononuclear cells, obtained in the third trimester of pregnancy. The TCR sequence derives from a female donor with multiple sclerosis, enrolled in a pregnancy study.

In DNA, the CDR3 is TGTGCCAGCAGTGATCTAGCGGGGTCGAGTGAGACCCAGTACTTC. Translation: CASSDLAGSSETQYF. The genes are TRBV6-1 and TRBJ2-5, with TRBD2 matching over 9 bases. The CDR3 is 15 amino acids. The germline CDR1 and CDR2 sequences are MNHNS and SASEGT. The trim removed 3 bases at V and 5 bases at J, leaving 7 bases unmatched.